This T cell receptor (beta chain) emerged from a study of blood T cell repertoires in COVID-19. Study information: For recovered donors of Cohort 3, there were two negative PCRs, clearance, or symptom resolution.

Repertoires were generated with immunoSEQ multiplex PCR, while TCRdb's copy carries only in-frame clones and drops some. The sample yields 200,000 to 250,000 clones, around 85% seen once. Trimming took 3 bases from V and 8 from J; bases not matched to a gene: 12. The CDR3 sequence is 16 residues long. Germline V gives CDR1 LGHNA, CDR2 YSLEER. This clone occurred a few times. Each participant's cohort was designated according to participant-reported clinical history. The sample consisted of PBMCs or T cells enriched from blood (not recorded which). This TCR derives from a woman aged 45 to 65 in a cohort exposed to, infected with or recovered from COVID-19 (not recorded which). This sequence joins TRBV4-3 and TRBJ1-4; the match to TRBD1 covers 7 bases. Written as DNA, the CDR3 is TGCGCCAGCAGCCAGGACAGGACAGCTGAGGGAGAAAAACTGTTTTTT. It encodes CASSQDRTAEGEKLFF.